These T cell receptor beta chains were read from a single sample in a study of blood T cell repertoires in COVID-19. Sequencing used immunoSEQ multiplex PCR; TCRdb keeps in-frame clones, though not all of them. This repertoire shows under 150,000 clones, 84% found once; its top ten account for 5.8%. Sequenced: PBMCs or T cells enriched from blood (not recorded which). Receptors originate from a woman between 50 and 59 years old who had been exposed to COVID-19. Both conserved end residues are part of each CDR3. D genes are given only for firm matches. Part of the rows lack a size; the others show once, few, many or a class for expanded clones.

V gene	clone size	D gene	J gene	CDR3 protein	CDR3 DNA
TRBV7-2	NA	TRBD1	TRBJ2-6	CASTRDRLRSGANVLTF	TGTGCCAGCACCCGGGACAGATTACGCTCTGGGGCCAACGTCCTGACTTTC
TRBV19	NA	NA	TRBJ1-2	CASTTGQGYGYTF	TGTGCCAGTACCACCGGGCAGGGGTATGGCTACACCTTC
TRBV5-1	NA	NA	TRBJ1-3	CATHPGGSGNTIYF	TGCGCCACTCACCCGGGGGGATCTGGAAACACCATATATTTT
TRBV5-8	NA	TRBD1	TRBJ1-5	CASSLMVTGTGGNQPQHF	TGTGCCAGCAGCTTGATGGTCACCGGGACAGGGGGCAATCAGCCCCAGCATTTT
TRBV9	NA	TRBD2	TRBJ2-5	CASSAGTTPGETQYF	TGTGCCAGCAGCGCCGGGACTACCCCGGGGGAGACCCAGTACTTC
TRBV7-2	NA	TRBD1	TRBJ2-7	CASSLVGQNFVPKEQYF	TGTGCCAGCAGCTTAGTGGGACAGAACTTTGTCCCGAAAGAGCAGTACTTC
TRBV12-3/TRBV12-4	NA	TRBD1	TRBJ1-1	CASTYRGDAFF	TGTGCCAGCACTTACAGGGGTGATGCTTTCTTT
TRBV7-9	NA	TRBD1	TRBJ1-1	CASSSNRGQVFVNTEAFF	TGTGCCAGCAGCTCCAACAGGGGTCAGGTTTTCGTGAACACTGAAGCTTTCTTT
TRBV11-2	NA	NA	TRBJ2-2	CASSLVGENTGELFF	TGTGCCAGCAGCTTAGTCGGAGAGAACACCGGGGAGCTGTTTTTT
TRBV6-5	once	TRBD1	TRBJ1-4	CASTHRDRGYEKLFF	TGTGCCAGCACACACCGGGACAGGGGATATGAAAAACTGTTTTTT
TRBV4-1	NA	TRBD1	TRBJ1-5	CASSPRDSLNQPQHF	TGCGCCAGCAGCCCCCGGGACAGCCTCAATCAGCCCCAGCATTTT
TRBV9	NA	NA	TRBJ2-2	CASNPGNTGELFF	TGTGCCAGCAACCCGGGGAACACCGGGGAGCTGTTTTTT
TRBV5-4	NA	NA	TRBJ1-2	CASSASRDGYTF	TGTGCCAGCAGCGCCTCACGGGATGGCTACACCTTC
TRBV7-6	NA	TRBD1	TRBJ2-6	CASRTGVSGANVLTF	TGTGCCAGCAGGACAGGGGTCTCTGGGGCCAACGTCCTGACTTTC
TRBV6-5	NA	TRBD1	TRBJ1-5	CASSPDRGSNQPQHF	TGTGCCAGCAGCCCGGACAGGGGGAGTAATCAGCCCCAGCATTTT
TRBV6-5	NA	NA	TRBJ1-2	CASSSSARGYGYTF	TGTGCCAGCAGTTCCTCCGCCCGGGGCTATGGCTACACCTTC
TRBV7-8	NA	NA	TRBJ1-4	CASSLIRGTNEKLFF	TGTGCCAGCAGCTTAATAAGGGGAACTAATGAAAAACTGTTTTTT
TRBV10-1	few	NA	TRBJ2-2	CASSDYSGELFF	TGCGCCAGCAGCGACTACAGCGGGGAGCTGTTTTTT
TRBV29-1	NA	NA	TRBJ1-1	CSANLNDSPEAFF	TGCAGCGCCAATCTTAATGACAGCCCTGAAGCTTTCTTT
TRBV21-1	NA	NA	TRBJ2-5	CASSSTTGLETQYF	TGTGCCAGCAGCTCTACGACAGGGCTAGAGACCCAGTACTTC
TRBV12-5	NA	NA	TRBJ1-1	CASGLVAGLNTEAFF	TGTGCTAGTGGTTTGGTGGCGGGGCTGAACACTGAAGCTTTCTTT
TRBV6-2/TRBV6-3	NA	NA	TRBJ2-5	CASSTPVRGNGETQYF	TGTGCCAGCAGTACCCCCGTACGGGGGAATGGGGAGACCCAGTACTTC
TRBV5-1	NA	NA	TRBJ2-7	CASSFVSTYEQYF	TGCGCCAGCAGCTTCGTTAGCACCTACGAGCAGTACTTC
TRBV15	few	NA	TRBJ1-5	CATSKDRINQPQHF	TGTGCCACCAGCAAAGACAGAATCAATCAGCCCCAGCATTTT
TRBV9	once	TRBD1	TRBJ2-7	CASSVVSGGSFYEQYF	TGTGCCAGCAGCGTAGTTTCAGGGGGCAGTTTCTACGAGCAGTACTTC
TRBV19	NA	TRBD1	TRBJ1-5	CASSPLGTGISNQPQHF	TGTGCCAGTAGCCCGTTGGGGACAGGGATAAGCAATCAGCCCCAGCATTTT
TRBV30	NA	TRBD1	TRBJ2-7	CAWSPGQRAYEQYF	TGTGCCTGGAGCCCGGGACAGCGAGCCTACGAGCAGTACTTC
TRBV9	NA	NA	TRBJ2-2	CASSVVGSGVTGELFF	TGTGCCAGCAGCGTAGTTGGTAGCGGCGTCACCGGGGAGCTGTTTTTT
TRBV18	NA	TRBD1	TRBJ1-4	CASSSGQGAGEKLFF	TGTGCCAGCTCATCCGGACAGGGGGCGGGGGAAAAACTGTTTTTT
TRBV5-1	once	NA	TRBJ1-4	CASQDSVNEKLFF	TGCGCCAGCCAGGACAGCGTTAATGAAAAACTGTTTTTT
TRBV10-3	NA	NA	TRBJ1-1	CAISEPGTEAFF	TGTGCCATCAGTGAGCCGGGTACGGAAGCTTTCTTT
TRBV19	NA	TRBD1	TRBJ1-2	CASSIGAGGDSQGYTF	TGTGCCAGTAGTATAGGTGCAGGGGGCGACTCACAGGGCTACACCTTC
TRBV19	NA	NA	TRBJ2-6	CASSIDITSSGANVLTF	TGTGCCAGTAGTATAGACATTACGAGCTCTGGGGCCAACGTCCTGACTTTC